One and the same sample provided the 7 T cell receptor beta chains below, sequenced in a study of T cell changes during pregnancy in multiple sclerosis. Assay used: immunoSEQ multiplex PCR; TCRdb lists only in-frame clones, some missing. In the table there are approximately 35,000 clones, over 80% of which are singletons. Here the sequenced sample was CD4+ T cells from peripheral blood mononuclear cells, taken in the third trimester of pregnancy. The receptors here all came from a female donor in good health, enrolled as a control in a pregnancy study.

The rearrangement links TRBV29-1 to TRBJ2-3; 9 positions match TRBD2. The CDR3 is 16 amino acids. The junction had 9 bases not matched to a gene; V was cut back by 2 bases and J by 3 bases. Germline CDR1 is SQVTM and CDR2 is ANQGSEA. The CDR3 loop reads CSVEMLAGLGTDTQYF. In nucleotides, the CDR3 is TGCAGCGTTGAAATGCTAGCGGGATTAGGTACAGATACGCAGTATTTT.

V gene TRBV7-2 combines with J gene TRBJ1-2; tentatively, D is TRBD1 (5 bases). The CDR3 extends over 13 amino acids. Per germline, CDR1 SGHTA and CDR2 FQGNSA. V was trimmed by 4 bases and J by 5 bases, leaving 11 bases between them. The CDR3 bases are TGTGCCAGCAGCTCTTCCGACAGATATGGCTACACCTTC. This gives the protein CASSSSDRYGYTF.

The V gene is TRBV7-2, the J gene TRBJ1-3; D might be TRBD1 (6 bases). CDR3 size: 15 residues. Germline CDR1 is SGHTA and CDR2 is FQGNSA. Trimming shortened V by 5 bases and J by 0 bases, and 11 bases separated the two germline ends. The CDR3 loop is CASSQRGPSGNTIYF. CDR3 coding DNA: TGTGCCAGCAGCCAGCGGGGGCCCTCTGGAAACACCATATATTTT.

V and J are TRBV18 and TRBJ1-5; D is unclear. CDR1 and CDR2 (germline): KGHSH, LQKENI. Trimming pared 4 bases from V and 0 bases from J, leaving 10 bases between. The length of the CDR3 is 15 residues. CDR3 DNA sequence: TGTGCCAGCTCACGCGACTATCATAGCAATCAGCCCCAGCATTTT. Protein product: CASSRDYHSNQPQHF.

The table lists this clone with a count of one. The rearrangement uses TRBV5-4 and TRBJ2-7, with unresolved D. Trimming cost V 5 bases and J 2 bases, with 5 bases left between them. The CDR3 runs 11 residues. CDR1 is SGHNT and CDR2 is YYREEE in the germline V gene (reference sequence). CDR3 region: CASSSAYEQYF. CDR3 nucleotide sequence: TGTGCCAGCAGTTCGGCCTACGAGCAGTACTTC.

The chain links TRBV29-1 to TRBJ1-2; D gene unclear. CDR1 is SQVTM, CDR2 ANQGSEA, per germline. V was pared by 3 bases and J by 4 bases, with 6 bases between. The CDR3 has 11 amino acids. Here the CDR3 DNA reads TGCAGCGTTGACGACTTCTATGGCTACACCTTC. This sequence encodes CSVDDFYGYTF.

This clone showed up just a few times. This chain links TRBV4-1 with TRBJ1-1, with 10 bases that match TRBD1. Germline V gives CDR1 MGHRA, CDR2 YSYEKL. Trimming removed 1 base from V and 10 bases from J; junction bases left unmatched: 9. This CDR3 region has 15 residues. The CDR3 protein is CASSQGDRGIIGAFF. The CDR3 DNA reads as TGCGCCAGCAGCCAAGGGGACAGGGGAATAATCGGAGCTTTCTTT.